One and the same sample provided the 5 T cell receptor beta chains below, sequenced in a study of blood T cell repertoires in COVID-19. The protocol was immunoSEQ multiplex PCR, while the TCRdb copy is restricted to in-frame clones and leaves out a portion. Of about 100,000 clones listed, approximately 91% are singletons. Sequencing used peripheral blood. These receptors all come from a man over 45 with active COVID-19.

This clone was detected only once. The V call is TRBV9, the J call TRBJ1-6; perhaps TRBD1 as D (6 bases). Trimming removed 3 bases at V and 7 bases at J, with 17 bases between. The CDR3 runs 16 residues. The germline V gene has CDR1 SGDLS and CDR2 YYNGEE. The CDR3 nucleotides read TGTGCCAGCAGCGCATCCGGACAGTTTATGAATTCACCCCTCCACTTT. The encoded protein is CASSASGQFMNSPLHF.

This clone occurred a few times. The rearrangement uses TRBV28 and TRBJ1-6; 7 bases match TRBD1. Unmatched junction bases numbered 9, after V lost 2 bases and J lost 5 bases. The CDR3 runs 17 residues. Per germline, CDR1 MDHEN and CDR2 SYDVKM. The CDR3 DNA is TGTGCCAGCAGTTTAGTAAGAGGGGGCGGTCATAATTCACCCCTCCACTTT. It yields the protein CASSLVRGGGHNSPLHF.

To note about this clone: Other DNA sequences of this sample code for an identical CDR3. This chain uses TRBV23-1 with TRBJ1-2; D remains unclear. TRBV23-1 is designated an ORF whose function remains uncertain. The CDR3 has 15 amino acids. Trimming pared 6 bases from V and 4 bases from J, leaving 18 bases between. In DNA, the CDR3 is TGCGCCAGCAGACAAGAGGAGCTAATTATCTATGGCTACACCTTC. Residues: CASRQEELIIYGYTF.

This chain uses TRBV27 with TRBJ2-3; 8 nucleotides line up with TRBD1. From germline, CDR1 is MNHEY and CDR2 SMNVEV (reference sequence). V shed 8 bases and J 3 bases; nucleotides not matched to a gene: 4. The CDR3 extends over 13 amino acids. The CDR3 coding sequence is TGTGCCAGCTTAGGACAGGGAACAGATACGCAGTATTTT. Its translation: CASLGQGTDTQYF.

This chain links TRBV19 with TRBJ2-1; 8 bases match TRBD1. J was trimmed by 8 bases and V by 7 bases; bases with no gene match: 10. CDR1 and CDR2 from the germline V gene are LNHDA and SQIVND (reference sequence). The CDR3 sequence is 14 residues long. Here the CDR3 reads CASTGTGTPYEQFF. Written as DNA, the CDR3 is TGTGCCAGTACCGGGACAGGTACCCCTTATGAGCAGTTCTTC.